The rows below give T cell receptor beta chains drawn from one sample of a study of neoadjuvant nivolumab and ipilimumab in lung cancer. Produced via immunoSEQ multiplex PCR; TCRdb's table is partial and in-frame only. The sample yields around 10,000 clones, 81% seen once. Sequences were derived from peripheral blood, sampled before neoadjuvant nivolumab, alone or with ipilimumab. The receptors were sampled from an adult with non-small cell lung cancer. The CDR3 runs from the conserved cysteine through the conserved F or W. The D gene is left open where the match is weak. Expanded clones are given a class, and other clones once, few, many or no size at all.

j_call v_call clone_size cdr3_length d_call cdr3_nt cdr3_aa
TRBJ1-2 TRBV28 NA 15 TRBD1 TGTGCCAGCAGTTCTACAGGGGGCGCGAACTATGGCTACACCTTC CASSSTGGANYGYTF
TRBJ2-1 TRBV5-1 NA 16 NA TGCGCCAGCAGAAATCCCCGCGGGACTGGCGTGGGTGAGCAGTTCTTC CASRNPRGTGVGEQFF
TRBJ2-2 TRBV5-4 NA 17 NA TGTGCCAGCAGCTTGGGGGGAGGGACAGCGAACACCGGGGAGCTGTTTTTT CASSLGGGTANTGELFF
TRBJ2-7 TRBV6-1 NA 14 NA TGTGCCAGCAGTGCCATCGACGGGGCCAACGAGCAGTACTTC CASSAIDGANEQYF
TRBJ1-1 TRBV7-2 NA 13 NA TGTGCCAGCAGCCCCTCCCGGGCCACTGAAGCTTTCTTT CASSPSRATEAFF
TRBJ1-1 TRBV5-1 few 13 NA TGCGCCAGCAAGCAGCCTCCGAACACTGAAGCTTTCTTT CASKQPPNTEAFF
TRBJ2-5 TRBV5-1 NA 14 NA TGCGCCAGCAGCCGTGACGGAAGGTCTGAGACCCAGTACTTC CASSRDGRSETQYF
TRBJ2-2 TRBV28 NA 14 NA TGTGCCAGCAGTTCGGGGACCTACACCGGGGAGCTGTTTTTT CASSSGTYTGELFF
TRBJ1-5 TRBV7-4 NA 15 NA TGTGCCAGCAGCACTAGGGAGCGGAGTGATCAGCCCCAGCATTTT CASSTRERSDQPQHF
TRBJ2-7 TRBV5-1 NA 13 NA TGCGCCAGCAGTTCGGACCGACGATACGAGCAGTACTTC CASSSDRRYEQYF
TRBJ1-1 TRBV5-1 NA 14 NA TGCGCCAGCTGGGCGGGGGTCGAGAGCACTGAAGCTTTCTTT CASWAGVESTEAFF
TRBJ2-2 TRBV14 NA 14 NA TGTGCCAGCAGCTGGGCAACCCCCACCGGGGAGCTGTTTTTT CASSWATPTGELFF
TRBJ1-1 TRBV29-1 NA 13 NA TGCAGCGTGAAAGGAGGGGGGCTCACTGAAGCTTTCTTT CSVKGGGLTEAFF
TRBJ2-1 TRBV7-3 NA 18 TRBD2 TGTGCCAGCAGCTTAGGTCCCCTCCTAGCGGACTCCTACAATGAGCAGTTCTTC CASSLGPLLADSYNEQFF
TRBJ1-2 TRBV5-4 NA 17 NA TGTGCCAGCAGCTCGGTTGACATAAGACCTTCGAACTATGGCTACACCTTC CASSSVDIRPSNYGYTF
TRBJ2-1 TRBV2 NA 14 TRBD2 TGTGCCAGCAGCTACCGGGACTACTACAATGAGCAGTTCTTC CASSYRDYYNEQFF
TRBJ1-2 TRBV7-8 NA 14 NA TGTGCCAGCACCCCCAAAAGGGTCTCGGATGGCTACACCTTC CASTPKRVSDGYTF
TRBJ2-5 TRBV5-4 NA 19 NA TGTGCCAGCAGCCTTTCCCTGAGTTGGACAAGGACCGGGCGGGAGACCCAGTACTTC CASSLSLSWTRTGRETQYF
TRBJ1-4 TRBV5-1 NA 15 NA TGCGCCAGCAGCCCGGGAAGAGGGGTTGGTGAAAAACTGTTTTTT CASSPGRGVGEKLFF
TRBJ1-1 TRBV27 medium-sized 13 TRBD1 TGTGCCAGCAGGACAGGGGTGAACACTGAAGCTTTCTTT CASRTGVNTEAFF
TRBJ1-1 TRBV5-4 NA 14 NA TGTGCCAGCAGCGGCCGGGATATGAACACTGAAGCTTTCTTT CASSGRDMNTEAFF
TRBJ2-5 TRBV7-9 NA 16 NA TGTGCCAGCAGCTCCCCAAGGGGGGGATTCTATGAGACCCAGTACTTC CASSSPRGGFYETQYF
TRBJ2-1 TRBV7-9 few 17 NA TGTGCCAGCAGCCCTAAGGTTTCAGGGTTCAGCGCGAATGAGCAGTTCTTC CASSPKVSGFSANEQFF
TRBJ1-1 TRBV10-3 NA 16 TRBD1 TGTGCCATCAGTGAGGTGGTTGGACAGGGGAACACTGAAGCTTTCTTT CAISEVVGQGNTEAFF
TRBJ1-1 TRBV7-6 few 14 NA TGTGCCAGCTCCTACTCCCCAGGGAACACTGAAGCTTTCTTT CASSYSPGNTEAFF
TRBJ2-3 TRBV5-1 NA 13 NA TGCGCCAGCAGCTTGTACGTTATGGATACGCAGTATTTT CASSLYVMDTQYF
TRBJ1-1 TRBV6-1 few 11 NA TGTGCCAGCACCAGACCGGGTGAAGCTTTCTTT CASTRPGEAFF